The 8 T cell receptor beta chains presented below share a single source sample, sequenced in a study of regulatory T cells in long-lasting Graves disease. Arm-PCR of CDR3 regions with iRepertoire HTBI primers generated TCR beta libraries. TCRdb called the multiplex PCR reads again in MiXCR, with one record for every CDR3 protein. Of a few hundred thousand distinct CDR3 sequences listed, roughly 12% are singletons. The sample's time point: newly diagnosed GD, antithyroid drugs for less than 3 months. Making the TCR library involved RNA that had been extracted from PBMCs. The same sample was also studied in work on T cells in Graves' hyperthyroidism and ophthalmopathy.

The specimen was peripheral blood mononuclear cells (PBMCs), collected at new diagnosis, from a patient treated with antithyroid drugs. Every receptor here comes from a man in his thirties or forties with Graves disease.

In its sample, this clonotype was seen many times. This rearrangement joins TRBV11-2 to TRBJ2-4; D is possibly TRBD2 (7 bases). The germline CDR1 and CDR2 sequences are SGHAT and FQNNGV. The CDR3 covers 17 residues. V was cut by 7 bases and J by 5 bases, with 24 bases left in between. The CDR3 spells CASTPGRGGRGENIQYF. DNA for the CDR3: TGTGCCAGCACTCCGGGTAGGGGGGGTCGTGGGGAAAACATTCAGTACTTC.

This clonotype was counted many times. This rearrangement joins TRBV20-1 to TRBJ1-2; D is perhaps TRBD1 (5 bases). Germline V gene sequence: CDR1 DFQATT, CDR2 SNEGSKA (reference sequence). The CDR3 runs 12 residues. Between the trimmed V and J ends, which lost 5 bases and 7 bases, there was a span of 14 bases. The CDR3 DNA reads TGCAGTGCTGGGGGAAGGGACTCTGGCTACACCTTC. This codes for CSAGGRDSGYTF.

The genes are TRBV7-3 and TRBJ2-5; 9 nucleotides align to TRBD1. With 6 bases clipped from V and 4 bases from J, the junction kept 9 bases outside the gene matches. The CDR3 sequence is 15 residues long. Germline V lookup: CDR1 SGHTA, CDR2 FQGTGA. CDR3 protein: CASSKQGARGETQYF. The CDR3 DNA is TGTGCCAGCAGTAAACAGGGGGCCAGAGGAGAGACCCAGTACTTC.

This clonotype was observed a single time. A much bigger clone sits one base away, suggesting this may be a read error. The chain uses TRBV3-1 and TRBJ2-2; maybe TRBD2 (5 bases). Germline-derived CDR1 and CDR2 are LGHDT and YNNKEL (reference sequence). This CDR3 is built from 17 residues. CDR3 in amino acids: CASSQETYDLNTGEPFF. In DNA, the CDR3 is TGTGCCAGCAGCCAAGAAACCTACGACCTGAACACCGGGGAGCCGTTTTTT.

This clonotype was observed at least ten times. One junction end does not reproduce the germline sequence, and a read error may be involved. The chain recombines TRBV11-2 with TRBJ2-7, with 7 positions matching TRBD2. The length of the CDR3 is 15 residues. In germline, CDR1 is SGHAT, CDR2 FQNNGV. CDR3 sequence: CASSIERGPSYEQYF. CDR3 nucleotide sequence: TGTGCCAGCAGCATAGAGCGGGGACCCTCCTACGAGCAGTACTTC.

This clonotype was counted ten times or more. The chain combines TRBV27 with TRBJ2-7; weak D call: TRBD2 (5 bases). The CDR3 is 19 amino acids. V lost 4 bases to trimming and J lost 0 bases, with 25 bases between them. The germline V gene has CDR1 MNHEY and CDR2 SMNVEV (reference sequence). CDR3 sequence (DNA): TGTGCCAGCAGTTCGTTAATGGGCCGGGGTAACGGAAACTCCTACGAGCAGTACTTC. Protein: CASSSLMGRGNGNSYEQYF.

A word on this clonotype: One base away lies a much larger clone, so this may be a sequencing read error. This chain connects TRBV19 to TRBJ2-1, with D unresolved. There are 16 residues in the CDR3. Trimming removed 7 bases at V and 0 bases at J, with 16 bases between. The germline V gene has CDR1 LNHDA and CDR2 SQIVND (reference sequence). The CDR3 loop reads CASIGPSERSYNEQFF. The CDR3 nucleotides read TGTGCCAGTATTGGCCCCTCTGAGCGCTCCTACAATGAGCAGTTCTTC.

A note on this clonotype: With only one base between it and a far larger clone, this is likely a read error. The rearrangement links TRBV10-3 to TRBJ1-4; D remains unclear. CDR1 and CDR2 from the germline V gene are ENHRY and SYGVKD. This CDR3 comprises 11 residues. V lost 5 bases, J lost 13 bases, and 11 bases lay in between. CDR3 amino acids: CAISLAMALFF. CDR3 sequence (DNA): TGTGCCATCAGTTTGGCCATGGCACTGTTTTTT.